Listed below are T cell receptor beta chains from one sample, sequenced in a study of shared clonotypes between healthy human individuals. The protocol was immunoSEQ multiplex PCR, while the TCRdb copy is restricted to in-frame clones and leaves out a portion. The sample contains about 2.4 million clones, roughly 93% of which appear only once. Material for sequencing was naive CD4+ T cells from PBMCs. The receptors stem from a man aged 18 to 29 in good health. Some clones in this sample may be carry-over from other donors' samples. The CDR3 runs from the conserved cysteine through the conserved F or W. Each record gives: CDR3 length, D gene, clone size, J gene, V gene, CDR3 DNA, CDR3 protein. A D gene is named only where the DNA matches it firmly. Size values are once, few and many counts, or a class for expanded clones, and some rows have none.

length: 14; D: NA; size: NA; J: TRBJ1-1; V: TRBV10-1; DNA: TGCGCCAGCAGTGAGTCGCCGGGGGAAACTGAAGCTTTCTTT; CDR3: CASSESPGETEAFF
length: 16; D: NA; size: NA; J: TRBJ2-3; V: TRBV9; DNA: TGTGCCAGCGCCCCTTATACAGGGTTCGGCACAGATACGCAGTATTTT; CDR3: CASAPYTGFGTDTQYF
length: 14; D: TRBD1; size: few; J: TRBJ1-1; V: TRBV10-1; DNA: TGCGCCAGCAGAACACGCCGGGACAGGTATCCATTAGCCTTT; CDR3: CASRTRRDRYPLAF
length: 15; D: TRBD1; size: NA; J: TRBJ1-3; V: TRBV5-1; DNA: TGCGCCAGCAGCTTGGCGACAGGGTCTGGAAACACCATATATTTT; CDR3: CASSLATGSGNTIYF
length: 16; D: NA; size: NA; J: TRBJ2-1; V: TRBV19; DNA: TGTGCCAGTAGTATGGCATTCTACAGCTCCTACAATGAGCAGTTCTTC; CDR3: CASSMAFYSSYNEQFF
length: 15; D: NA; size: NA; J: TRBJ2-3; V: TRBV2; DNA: TGTGCCAGCACCCTCGGAGGCTCGATGGAGAATACGCAGTATTTT; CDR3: CASTLGGSMENTQYF
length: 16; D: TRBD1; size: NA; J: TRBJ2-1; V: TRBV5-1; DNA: TGCGCCAGCAGCTTGGGATACAGGGGAGCCTACAATGAGCAGTTCTTC; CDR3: CASSLGYRGAYNEQFF
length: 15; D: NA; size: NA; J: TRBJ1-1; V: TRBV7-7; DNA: TGTGCCAGCAGCCCAATCGACAGCTCGGCGACTGAAGCTTTCTTT; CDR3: CASSPIDSSATEAFF
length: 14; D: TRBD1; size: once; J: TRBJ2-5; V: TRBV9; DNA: TGTGCCAGCAGCGTAGGAGGACAGGGGGAGACCCAGTACTTC; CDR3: CASSVGGQGETQYF
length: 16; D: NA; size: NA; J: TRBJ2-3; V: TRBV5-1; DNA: TGCGCCAGCAGCTTGGCAGGTCCTCGTAGCACAGATACGCAGTATTTT; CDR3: CASSLAGPRSTDTQYF
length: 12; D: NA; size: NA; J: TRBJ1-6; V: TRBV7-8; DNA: TGTGCCAGCAGCTTAGCGCAGGGGCCCCTCCACTTT; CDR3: CASSLAQGPLHF
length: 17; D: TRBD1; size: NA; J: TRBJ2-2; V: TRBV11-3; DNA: TGTGCCAGCAGCCCTCCTACAGGGGGAGCTCGCGCCGGGGAGCTGTTTTTT; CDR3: CASSPPTGGARAGELFF
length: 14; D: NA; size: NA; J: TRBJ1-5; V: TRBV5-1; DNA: TGCGCCAGCAGCTTGTCCGGGCAGGATCAGCCCCAGCATTTT; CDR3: CASSLSGQDQPQHF
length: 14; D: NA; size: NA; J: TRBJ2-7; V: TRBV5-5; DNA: TGTGCCAGCAGCTTGGGTGGTTGGTCAGGAGAGCAGTACTTC; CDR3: CASSLGGWSGEQYF
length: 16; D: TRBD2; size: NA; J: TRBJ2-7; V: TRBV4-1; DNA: TGCGCCAGCAGGGACCTAGCGGGAGGGCCCCCCTACGAGCAGTACTTC; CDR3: CASRDLAGGPPYEQYF
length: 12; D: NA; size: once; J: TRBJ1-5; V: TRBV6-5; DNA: TGTGCCAGCAGTGCGGTTAATCAGCCCCAGCATTTT; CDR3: CASSAVNQPQHF
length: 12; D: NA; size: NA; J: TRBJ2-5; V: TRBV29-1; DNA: TGCAGCGTTGAACCAGGGCAAGAGACCCAGTACTTC; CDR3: CSVEPGQETQYF
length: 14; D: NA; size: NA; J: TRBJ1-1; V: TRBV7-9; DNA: TGTGCCAGCAGCTTAGATCTGATGAACACTGAAGCTTTCTTT; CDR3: CASSLDLMNTEAFF
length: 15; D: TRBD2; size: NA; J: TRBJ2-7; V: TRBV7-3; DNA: TGTGCCAGCAGCCCCCCGGGGAGCGGGAGTTACGAGCAGTACTTC; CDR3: CASSPPGSGSYEQYF
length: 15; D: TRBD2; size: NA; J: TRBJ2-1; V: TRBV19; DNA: TGTGCCAGTAGTATCAGACTAGCAGAGTACAATGAGCAGTTCTTC; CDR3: CASSIRLAEYNEQFF
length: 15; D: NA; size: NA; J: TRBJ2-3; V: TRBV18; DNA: TGTGCCAGCTCGCTCCTGACACCTAGCACAGATACGCAGTATTTT; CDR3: CASSLLTPSTDTQYF
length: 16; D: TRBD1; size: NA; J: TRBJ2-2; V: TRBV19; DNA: TGTGCCAGTAGTATAGGAGTAACACAGGGGGCCGGGGAGCTGTTTTTT; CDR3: CASSIGVTQGAGELFF
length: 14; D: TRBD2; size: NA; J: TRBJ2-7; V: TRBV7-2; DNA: TGTGCCAGCAGCCGACTAGGGACTAGCTACGAGCAGTACTTC; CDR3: CASSRLGTSYEQYF
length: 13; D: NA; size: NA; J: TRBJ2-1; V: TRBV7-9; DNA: TGTGCCAGCAGCCCCCAGTCCTACAATGAGCAGTTCTTC; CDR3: CASSPQSYNEQFF
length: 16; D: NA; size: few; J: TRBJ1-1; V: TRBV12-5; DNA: TGTGCTAGTGGTTTGTCGGCAGGGGCCGGGAACACTGAAGCTTTCTTT; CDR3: CASGLSAGAGNTEAFF
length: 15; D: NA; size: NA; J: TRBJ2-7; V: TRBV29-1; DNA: TGCAGCGTTGCCCTTTGGAGCAGCCGACCCTACGAGCAGTACTTC; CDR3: CSVALWSSRPYEQYF
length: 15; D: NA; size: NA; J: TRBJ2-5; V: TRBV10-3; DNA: TGTGCCATCAGCGCTAATCCCGGGAGTATAGAGACCCAGTACTTC; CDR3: CAISANPGSIETQYF
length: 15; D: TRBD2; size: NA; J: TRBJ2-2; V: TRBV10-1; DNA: TGCGCCAGCAGCGCGGGAGGGCGTGCCACCGGGGAGCTGTTTTTT; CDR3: CASSAGGRATGELFF
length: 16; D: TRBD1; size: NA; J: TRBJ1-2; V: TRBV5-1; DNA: TGCGCCAGCAGCCCCTACACAACAGGGGTAGGCTATGGCTACACCTTC; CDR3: CASSPYTTGVGYGYTF
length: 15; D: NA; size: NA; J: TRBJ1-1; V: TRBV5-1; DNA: TGCGCCAGCAGCTTGGTGGGGGATCAAGGCACTGAAGCTTTCTTT; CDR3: CASSLVGDQGTEAFF
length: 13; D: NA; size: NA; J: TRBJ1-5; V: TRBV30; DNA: TGTGCCTGGACCCCTCATTCGGGCCAGCCCCAGCATTTT; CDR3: CAWTPHSGQPQHF
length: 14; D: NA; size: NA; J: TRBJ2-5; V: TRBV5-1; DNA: TGCGCCAGCAGCTTGGGACCTGAACAAGAGACCCAGTACTTC; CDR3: CASSLGPEQETQYF
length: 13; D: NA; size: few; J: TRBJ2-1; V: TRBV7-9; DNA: TGTGCCAGCAGCCCGTCTGGGGGAAATGAGCAGTTCTTC; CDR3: CASSPSGGNEQFF
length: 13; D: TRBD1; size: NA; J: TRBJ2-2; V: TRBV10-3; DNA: TGTGCCATACATTCAGGGGGCACCGGGGAGCTGTTTTTT; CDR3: CAIHSGGTGELFF
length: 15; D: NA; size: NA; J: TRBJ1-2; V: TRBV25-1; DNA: TGTGCCAGCAGGGGAGGACAGCGCCCGCACTATGGCTACACCTTC; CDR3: CASRGGQRPHYGYTF
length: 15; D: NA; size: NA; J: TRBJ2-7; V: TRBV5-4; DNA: TGTGCCAGCAGCTTGCCCCCCCCCGCCAGCTACGAGCAGTACTTC; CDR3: CASSLPPPASYEQYF
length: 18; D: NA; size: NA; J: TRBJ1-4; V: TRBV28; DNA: TGTGCCAGCAGCCCCGCCGGGGACGTTATTGCCACTAATGAAAAACTGTTTTTT; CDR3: CASSPAGDVIATNEKLFF
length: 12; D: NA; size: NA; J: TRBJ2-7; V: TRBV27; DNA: TGTGCCAGCAGGCTGGGACGGGACGAGCAGTACTTC; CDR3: CASRLGRDEQYF
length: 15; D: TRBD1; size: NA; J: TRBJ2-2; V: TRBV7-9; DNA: TGTGCCAGCAGCCCCGGGACAGCTTACACCGGGGAGCTGTTTTTT; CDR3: CASSPGTAYTGELFF
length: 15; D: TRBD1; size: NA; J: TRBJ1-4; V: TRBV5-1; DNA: TGCGCCAGCAGCTCAGCCCGGACAGGGGCTGAAAAACTGTTTTTT; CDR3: CASSSARTGAEKLFF
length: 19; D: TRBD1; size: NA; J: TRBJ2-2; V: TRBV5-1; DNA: TGCGCCAGCAGCTCGACGTTAGACCACGGACAGGGAAGGACCGGGGAGCTGTTTTTT; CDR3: CASSSTLDHGQGRTGELFF
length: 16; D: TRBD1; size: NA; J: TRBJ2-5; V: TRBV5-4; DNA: TGTGCCAGCACCCTGGGGGGACAGGGGGCGACAGAGACCCAGTACTTC; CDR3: CASTLGGQGATETQYF
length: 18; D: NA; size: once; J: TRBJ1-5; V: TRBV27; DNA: TGTGCCAGCAGTTTATCGAGAAAGGGTTGGGCCCCGAATCAGCCCCAGCATTTT; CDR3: CASSLSRKGWAPNQPQHF
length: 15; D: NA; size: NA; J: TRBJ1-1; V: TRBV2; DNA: TGTGCCAGCACCATCGGAGGGGGGGGGAACACTGAAGCTTTCTTT; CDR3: CASTIGGGGNTEAFF
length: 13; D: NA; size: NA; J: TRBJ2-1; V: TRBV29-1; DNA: TGCAGCGTTGAGCGGACACGGTGGAATGAGCAGTTCTTC; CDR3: CSVERTRWNEQFF
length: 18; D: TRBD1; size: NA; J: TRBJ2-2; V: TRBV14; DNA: TGTGCCAGCAGCCAAGATATAAGGACAGGAAGAGGGACCGGGGAGCTGTTTTTT; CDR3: CASSQDIRTGRGTGELFF
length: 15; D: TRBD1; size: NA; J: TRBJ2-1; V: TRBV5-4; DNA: TGTGCCAGCAGCTCCCCAAAGGGGGCGGGTAATGAGCAGTTCTTC; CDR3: CASSSPKGAGNEQFF
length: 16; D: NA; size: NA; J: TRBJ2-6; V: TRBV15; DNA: TGTGCCACCAGCAAACGGAGCAGCTCTGGGGCCAACGTCCTGACTTTC; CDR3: CATSKRSSSGANVLTF
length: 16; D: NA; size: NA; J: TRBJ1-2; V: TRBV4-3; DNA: TGCGCCAGCAGCCAAGACGTGGTAGGTGCCGGCTATGGCTACACCTTC; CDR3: CASSQDVVGAGYGYTF
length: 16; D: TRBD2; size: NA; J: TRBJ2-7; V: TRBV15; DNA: TGTGCCACCAGCGGTTTGCTTGCGGGAGGGCCCTACGAGCAGTACTTC; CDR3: CATSGLLAGGPYEQYF